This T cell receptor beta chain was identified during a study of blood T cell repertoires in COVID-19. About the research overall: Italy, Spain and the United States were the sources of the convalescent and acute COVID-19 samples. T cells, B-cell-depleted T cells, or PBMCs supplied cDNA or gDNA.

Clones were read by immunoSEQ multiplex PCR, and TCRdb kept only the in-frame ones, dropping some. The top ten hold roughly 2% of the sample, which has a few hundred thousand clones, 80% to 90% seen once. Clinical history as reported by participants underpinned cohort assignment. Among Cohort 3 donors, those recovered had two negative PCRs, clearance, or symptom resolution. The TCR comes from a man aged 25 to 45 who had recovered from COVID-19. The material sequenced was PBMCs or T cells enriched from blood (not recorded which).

CDR3 bases: TGTGCCAGCAGCCCGGGACTAGCAGAGACCCAGTACTTC. It translates to CASSPGLAETQYF. The chain uses TRBV2 and TRBJ2-5, with 9 bases matching TRBD2. The CDR3 totals 13 residues. The V and J ends lost 6 bases and 4 bases, in that order; junction bases with no gene match: 3. CDR1 is SNHLY and CDR2 is FYNNEI in the germline V gene.